Shown below are 3 T cell receptor beta chains from a single sample sequenced in a study of blood T cell repertoires in COVID-19. The repertoire was sequenced with immunoSEQ multiplex PCR; TCRdb's copy has only in-frame clones and lacks some. The sample has about 130,000 clones, roughly four fifths seen once; the top ten hold 10% to 15%. Material: peripheral blood. The receptors derive from a man aged 55 to 70 with acute or convalescent COVID-19.

The sample holds a few counts of this clone. The V gene is TRBV15, the J gene TRBJ1-3; the D is unclear. V dropped 5 bases and J dropped 0 bases, with 8 bases sitting between them. The CDR3 runs to 14 residues. CDR1 is LNHNV, CDR2 YYDKDF, per germline (reference sequence). CDR3: CATSQGGSGNTIYF. DNA of the CDR3: TGTGCCACCAGCCAAGGAGGCTCTGGAAACACCATATATTTT.

The chain carries TRBV7-2 and TRBJ2-7, with 11 bases lining up with TRBD1. The V gene's germline CDR1 is SGHTA and CDR2 FQGNSA. The V segment lost 3 bases and the J segment 3 bases; nucleotides outside the gene matches: 4. The CDR3 has 15 residues. This CDR3 is CASSLGTGGYYEQYF. The CDR3 nucleotides read TGTGCCAGCAGCTTGGGGACAGGGGGATACTACGAGCAGTACTTC.

This sequence joins TRBV27 and TRBJ1-4; TRBD1 is a possible D gene (5 bases). CDR1 is MNHEY and CDR2 is SMNVEV in the germline V gene (reference sequence). The CDR3 has 16 amino acids. The V end lost 5 bases, the J end lost 5 bases, and 18 bases lay between the germline ends. This CDR3 is CASSEDPQGWNEKLFF. CDR3 DNA: TGTGCCAGCAGTGAGGACCCCCAGGGTTGGAATGAAAAACTGTTTTTT.